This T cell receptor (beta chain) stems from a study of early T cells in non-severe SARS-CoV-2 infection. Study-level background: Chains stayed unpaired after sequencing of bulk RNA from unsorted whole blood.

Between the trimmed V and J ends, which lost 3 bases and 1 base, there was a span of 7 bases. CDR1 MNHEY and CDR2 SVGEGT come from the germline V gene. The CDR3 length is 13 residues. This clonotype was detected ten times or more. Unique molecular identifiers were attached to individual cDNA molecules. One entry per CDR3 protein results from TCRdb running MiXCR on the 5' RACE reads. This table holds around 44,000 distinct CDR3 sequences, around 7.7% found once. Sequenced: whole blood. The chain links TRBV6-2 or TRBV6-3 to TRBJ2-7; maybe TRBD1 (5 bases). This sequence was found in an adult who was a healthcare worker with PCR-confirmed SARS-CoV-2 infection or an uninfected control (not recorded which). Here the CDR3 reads CASSYSGSYEQYF. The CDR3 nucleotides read TGTGCCAGCAGTTATTCAGGGTCCTACGAGCAGTACTTC.